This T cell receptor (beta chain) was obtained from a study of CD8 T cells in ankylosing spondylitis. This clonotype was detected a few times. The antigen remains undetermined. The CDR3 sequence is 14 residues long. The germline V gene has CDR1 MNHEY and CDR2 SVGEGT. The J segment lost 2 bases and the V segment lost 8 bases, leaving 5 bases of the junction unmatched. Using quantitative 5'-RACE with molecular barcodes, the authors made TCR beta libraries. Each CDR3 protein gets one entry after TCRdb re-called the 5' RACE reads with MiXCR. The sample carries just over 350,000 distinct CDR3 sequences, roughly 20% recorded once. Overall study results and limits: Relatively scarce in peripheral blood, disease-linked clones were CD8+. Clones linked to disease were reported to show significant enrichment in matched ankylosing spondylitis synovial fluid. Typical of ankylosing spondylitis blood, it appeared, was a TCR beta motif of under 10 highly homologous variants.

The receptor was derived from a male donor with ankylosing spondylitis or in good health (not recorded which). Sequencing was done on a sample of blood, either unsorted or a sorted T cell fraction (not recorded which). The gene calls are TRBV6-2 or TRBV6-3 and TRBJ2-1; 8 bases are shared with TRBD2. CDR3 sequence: CASGSGEAYNEQFF. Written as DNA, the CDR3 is TGTGCCAGCGGTAGCGGGGAGGCCTACAATGAGCAGTTCTTC.